This T cell receptor beta chain was found in a study of CD8+ T cells in alopecia areata. Study as a whole: Patients in the treated group were given tofacitinib by mouth, 5 to 10 mg twice a day. Dosing spanned 6 to 18 months on tofacitinib, then 6 months off drug. Study-wide results and limits: TCR sharing was clearer in mice than between patients, perhaps partly owing to patient HLA diversity.

In alopecia areata patients, both lesional scalp punch biopsies and peripheral blood were collected. Details on this clone: The antigen is unknown.

Trimming cost V 6 bases and J 1 base, with 16 bases left between them. This CDR3 contains 16 residues. Germline V CDR1 and CDR2: MDHEN, SYDVKM. It was cDNA, reverse transcribed from extracted RNA, that served as the sequencing template. Measured with immunoSEQ multiplex PCR; TCRdb has only the in-frame clones, and not every one. This sample has 110,000 to 150,000 clones, with 51% found just once. The TCR sequence derives from a human donor with alopecia areata. This sequence joins TRBV28 and TRBJ1-5, with a tentative D call TRBD1 (6 bases). Sequenced here: CD4+ T cells sorted from blood, sampled at week 0. CDR3 residues: CASRGAGQGSNQPQHF. CDR3 in DNA: TGTGCCAGCAGGGGCGCCGGGCAGGGGAGCAATCAGCCCCAGCATTTT.